These 11 T cell receptor beta chains were all obtained from the same sample, sequenced in a study of blood T cell repertoires in COVID-19. This table comes from immunoSEQ multiplex PCR, and its TCRdb copy is limited to in-frame clones, with some not included. The table shows under 200,000 clones, with around 87% occurring only once. Input material: peripheral blood. These receptors all stem from a man aged 40-50 years with active or convalescent COVID-19.

V and J are TRBV19 and TRBJ2-5, with a possible D match to TRBD2 (6 bases). The CDR3 covers 16 residues. Trimming removed 3 bases from V and 4 bases from J, with 18 bases in between. The germline gives CDR1 LNHDA, CDR2 SQIVND (reference sequence). CDR3 in DNA: TGTGCCAGTAGTATCCCCGGGAGCCTCTCTCGAGAGACCCAGTACTTC. Its translation is CASSIPGSLSRETQYF. Filled out from reference TRBV19 and TRBJ2-5, the complete variable domain reads DGGITQSPKYLFRKEGQNVTLSCEQNLNHDAMYWYRQDPGQGLRLIYYSQIVNDFQKGDIAEGYSVSREKKESFPLTVTSAQKNPTAFYLCASSIPGSLSRETQYFGPGTRLLVL.

This clone was seen at least ten times. The chain couples TRBV18 to TRBJ1-4; TRBD1 agrees at 7 bases. The CDR3 runs 15 residues. The J segment lost 3 bases and the V segment lost 4 bases, leaving 5 bases of the junction unmatched. CDR1 and CDR2 (germline): KGHSH, LQKENI. CDR3 in DNA: TGTGCCAGCTCACGACAGGGTGTACCTAATGAAAAACTGTTTTTT. This gives the protein CASSRQGVPNEKLFF.

In DNA, the CDR3 is TGCAGCGTTGGGGGACTAGCGAACACAGATACGCAGTATTTT. Translating it yields CSVGGLANTDTQYF. The chain uses TRBV29-1 and TRBJ2-3; 10 bases are shared with TRBD2. J was trimmed by 2 bases and V by 4 bases; bases with no gene match: 3. The CDR3 has 14 residues. Germline CDR1 SQVTM, CDR2 ANQGSEA.

This clone was recorded once. V and J are TRBV5-1 and TRBJ2-2, with a possible D match to TRBD2 (6 bases). The length of the CDR3 is 16 residues. The V end lost 0 bases, the J end lost 5 bases, and 14 bases lay between the germline ends. The V gene's germline CDR1 is SGHRS and CDR2 YFSETQ. The CDR3 nucleotides read TGCGCCAGCAGCTTGGCGGGGGACCCTACAACCGGGGAGCTGTTTTTT. Protein product: CASSLAGDPTTGELFF.

About this clone itself: At one boundary the junction diverges from the germline segment, which might be a read error. The V and J genes are TRBV7-7 and TRBJ2-5; TRBD1 agrees at 7 bases. The CDR3 runs 14 residues. Germline V gene data show CDR1 as SSHAT and CDR2 as FNYEAQ (reference sequence). The CDR3 reads CASSYAGTEETQYF. The CDR3, as DNA: TGTGCTAGCAGCTACGCCGGGACAGAAGAGACCCAGTACTTC.

The chain links TRBV12-3 or TRBV12-4 to TRBJ2-1; TRBD1 might be the D (6 bases). V lost 6 bases and J 13 bases, leaving 19 bases between the germline ends. This CDR3 is built from 13 residues. This chain's CDR3 is CASSGTGPVPQFF. In nucleotides, the CDR3 is TGTGCCAGCAGCGGAACAGGGCCCGTGCCTCAGTTCTTC.

The chain carries TRBV3-1 (or the pseudogene TRBV3-2) and TRBJ1-4, with D perhaps TRBD1 (5 bases). This CDR3 region has 13 residues. The germline V gene encodes CDR1 LGHDT and CDR2 YNNKEL (reference sequence). With 6 bases removed from V and 7 bases from J, the gap between germline ends came to 12 bases. CDR3: CASSGGIGEKLFF. The CDR3 DNA reads as TGTGCCAGCAGTGGGGGGATAGGTGAAAAACTGTTTTTT.

The chain employs TRBV7-2 and TRBJ1-2; 10 nucleotides align to TRBD1. The length of the CDR3 is 15 residues. The germline V gene has CDR1 SGHTA and CDR2 FQGNSA. The trim removed 3 bases at V and 6 bases at J, leaving 7 bases unmatched. The CDR3 DNA reads TGTGCCAGCAGCTTCTCCGGGACAGGGGCTCATGGCTACACCTTC. This translates into CASSFSGTGAHGYTF. Using reference TRBV7-2 and TRBJ1-2 for the parts outside the CDR3, the full variable domain is GAGVSQSPSNKVTEKGKDVELRCDPISGHTALYWYRQSLGQGLEFLIYFQGNSAPDKSGLPSDRFSAERTGGSVSTLTIQRTQQEDSAVYLCASSFSGTGAHGYTFGSGTRLTVV.

This sequence joins TRBV4-3 and TRBJ2-3; D is possibly TRBD1 (6 bases). This CDR3 is 16 amino acids long. Germline lookup yields CDR1 LGHNA and CDR2 YSLEER. V shed 0 bases and J shed 2 bases, with 12 bases lying between them. CDR3 DNA sequence: TGCGCCAGCAGCCAAGATAGCCAGGGACACACAGATACGCAGTATTTT. Amino acid sequence: CASSQDSQGHTDTQYF.

This rearrangement joins TRBV4-3 to TRBJ2-7; TRBD1 is a possible D gene (6 bases). The CDR3 consists of 16 residues. The germline CDR1 and CDR2 sequences are LGHNA and YSLEER. Trimming pared 0 bases from V and 4 bases from J, leaving 16 bases between. CDR3 coding DNA: TGCGCCAGCAGCCAAGATCTGGGGGCACGTTTTTACGAGCAGTACTTC. Translated: CASSQDLGARFYEQYF.

The chain combines TRBV2 with TRBJ2-1; tentatively, D is TRBD2 (6 bases). Germline lookup yields CDR1 SNHLY and CDR2 FYNNEI. Trimming removed 11 bases at V and 9 bases at J, with 20 bases between. CDR3 length equals 13 residues. Here the CDR3 DNA reads TGTGCCGCTTCCTTTTCGGGCGGGACTGAGCAGTTCTTC. Translated: CAASFSGGTEQFF.